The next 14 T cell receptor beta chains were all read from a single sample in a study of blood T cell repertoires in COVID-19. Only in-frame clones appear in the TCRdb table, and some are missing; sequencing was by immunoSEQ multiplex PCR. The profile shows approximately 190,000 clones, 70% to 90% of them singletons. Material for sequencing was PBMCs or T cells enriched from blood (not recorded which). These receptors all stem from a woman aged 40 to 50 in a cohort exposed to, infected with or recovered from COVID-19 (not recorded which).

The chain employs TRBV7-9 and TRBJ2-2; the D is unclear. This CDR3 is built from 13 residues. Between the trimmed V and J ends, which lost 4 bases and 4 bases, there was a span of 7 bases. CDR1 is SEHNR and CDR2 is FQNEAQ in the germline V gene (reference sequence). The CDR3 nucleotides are TGTGCCAGCAGCTCATATAGCACCGGGGAGCTGTTTTTT. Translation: CASSSYSTGELFF.

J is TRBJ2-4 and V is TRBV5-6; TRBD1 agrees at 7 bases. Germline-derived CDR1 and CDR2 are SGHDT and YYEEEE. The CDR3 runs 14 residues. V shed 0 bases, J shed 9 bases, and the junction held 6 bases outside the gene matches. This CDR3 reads CASSLDRGFGIQYF. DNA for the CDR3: TGTGCCAGCAGCTTGGACAGGGGCTTTGGCATTCAGTACTTC.

CDR3 bases: TGTGCCAGCAGTTCTAAGGGGATGAACACTGAAGCTTTCTTT. Its translation: CASSSKGMNTEAFF. The V gene is TRBV28, the J gene TRBJ1-1; D is perhaps TRBD1 (5 bases). Germline-derived CDR1 and CDR2 are MDHEN and SYDVKM. The CDR3 sequence is 14 residues long. Trimming took 4 bases from V and 0 from J, leaving 9 bases between them.

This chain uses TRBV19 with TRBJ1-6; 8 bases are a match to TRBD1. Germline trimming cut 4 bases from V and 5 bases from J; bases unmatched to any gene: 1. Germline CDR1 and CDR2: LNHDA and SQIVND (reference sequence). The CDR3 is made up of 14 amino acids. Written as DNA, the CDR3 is TGTGCCAGTAGTACGACAGGGGATAATTCACCCCTCCACTTT. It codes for CASSTTGDNSPLHF.

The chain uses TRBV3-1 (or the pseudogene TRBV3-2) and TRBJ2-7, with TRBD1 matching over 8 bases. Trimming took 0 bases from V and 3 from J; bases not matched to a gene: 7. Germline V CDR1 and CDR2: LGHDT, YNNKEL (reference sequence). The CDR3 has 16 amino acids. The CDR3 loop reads CASSQDLRQGHYEQYF. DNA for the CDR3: TGTGCCAGCAGCCAAGATCTGCGACAGGGGCACTACGAGCAGTACTTC.

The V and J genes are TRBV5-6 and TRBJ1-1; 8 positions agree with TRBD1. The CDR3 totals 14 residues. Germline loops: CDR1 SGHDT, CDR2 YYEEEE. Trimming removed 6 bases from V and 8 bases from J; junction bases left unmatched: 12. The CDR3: CASTVDRELTEAFF. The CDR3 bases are TGTGCCAGCACCGTGGACAGGGAGTTAACCGAAGCTTTCTTT. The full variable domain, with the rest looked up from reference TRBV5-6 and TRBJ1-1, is DAGVTQSPTHLIKTRGQQVTLRCSPKSGHDTVSWYQQALGQGPQFIFQYYEEEERQRGNFPDRFSGHQFPNYSSELNVNALLLGDSALYLCASTVDRELTEAFFGQGTRLTVV.

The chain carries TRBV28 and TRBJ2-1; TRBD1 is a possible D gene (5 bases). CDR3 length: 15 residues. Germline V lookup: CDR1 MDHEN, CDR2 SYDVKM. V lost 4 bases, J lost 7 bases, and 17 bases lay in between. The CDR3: CASSYPTRAWNEQFF. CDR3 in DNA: TGTGCCAGCAGTTATCCTACCAGGGCATGGAATGAGCAGTTCTTC.

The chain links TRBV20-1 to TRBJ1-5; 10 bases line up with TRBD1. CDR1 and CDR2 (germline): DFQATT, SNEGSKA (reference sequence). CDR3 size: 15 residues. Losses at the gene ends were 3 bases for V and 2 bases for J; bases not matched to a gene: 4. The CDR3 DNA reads TGCAGTGCTAGTGAGGGGACAGGGGGCAATCAGCCCCAGCATTTT. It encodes CSASEGTGGNQPQHF.

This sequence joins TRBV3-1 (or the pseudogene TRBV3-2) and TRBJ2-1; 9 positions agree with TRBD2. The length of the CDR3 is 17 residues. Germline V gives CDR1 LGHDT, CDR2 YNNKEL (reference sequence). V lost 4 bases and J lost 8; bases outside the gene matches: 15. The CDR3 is CASSLDSGAGGRYEQFF. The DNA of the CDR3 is TGTGCCAGCAGCCTCGACTCGGGAGCGGGGGGCCGGTATGAGCAGTTCTTC.

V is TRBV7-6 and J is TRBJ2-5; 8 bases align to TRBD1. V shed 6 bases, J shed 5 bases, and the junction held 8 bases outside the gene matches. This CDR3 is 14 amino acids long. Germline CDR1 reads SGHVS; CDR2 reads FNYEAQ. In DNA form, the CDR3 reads TGTGCCAGCAGATCCGACAGGGGAGCGGAGACCCAGTACTTC. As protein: CASRSDRGAETQYF. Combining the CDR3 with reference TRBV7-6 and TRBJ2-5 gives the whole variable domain GAGVSQSPRYKVTKRGQDVALRCDPISGHVSLYWYRQALGQGPEFLTYFNYEAQQDKSGLPNDRFSAERPEGSISTLTIQRTEQRDSAMYRCASRSDRGAETQYFGPGTRLLVL.

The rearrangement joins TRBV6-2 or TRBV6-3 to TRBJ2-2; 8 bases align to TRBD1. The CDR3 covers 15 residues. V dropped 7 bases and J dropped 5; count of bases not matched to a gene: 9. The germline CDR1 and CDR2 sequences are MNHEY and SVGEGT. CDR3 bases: TGTGCCAGCACCCCACAGGGGGTAGGAACCGGGGAGCTGTTTTTT. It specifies CASTPQGVGTGELFF.

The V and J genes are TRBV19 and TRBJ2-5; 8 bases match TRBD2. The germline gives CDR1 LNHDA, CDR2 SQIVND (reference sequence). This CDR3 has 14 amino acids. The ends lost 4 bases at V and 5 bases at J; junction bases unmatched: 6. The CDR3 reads CASSRGLAGETQYF. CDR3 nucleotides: TGTGCCAGTAGTAGAGGACTAGCAGGGGAGACCCAGTACTTC.

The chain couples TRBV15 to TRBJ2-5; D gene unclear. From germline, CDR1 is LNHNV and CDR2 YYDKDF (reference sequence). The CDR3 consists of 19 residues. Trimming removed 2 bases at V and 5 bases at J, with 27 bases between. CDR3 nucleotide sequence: TGTGCCACCAGCAGACCCCTGGGCGACATCCTGACCTCTGCGGAGACCCAGTACTTC. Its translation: CATSRPLGDILTSAETQYF.

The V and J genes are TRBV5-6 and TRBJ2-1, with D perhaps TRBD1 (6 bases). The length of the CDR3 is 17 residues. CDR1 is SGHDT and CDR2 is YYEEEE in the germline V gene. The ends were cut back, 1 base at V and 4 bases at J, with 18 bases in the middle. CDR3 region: CASSLSQDRQAYNEQFF. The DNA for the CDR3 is TGTGCCAGCAGCTTGTCCCAAGACCGACAGGCTTACAATGAGCAGTTCTTC. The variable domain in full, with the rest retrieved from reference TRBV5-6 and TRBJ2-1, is DAGVTQSPTHLIKTRGQQVTLRCSPKSGHDTVSWYQQALGQGPQFIFQYYEEEERQRGNFPDRFSGHQFPNYSSELNVNALLLGDSALYLCASSLSQDRQAYNEQFFGPGTRLTVL.